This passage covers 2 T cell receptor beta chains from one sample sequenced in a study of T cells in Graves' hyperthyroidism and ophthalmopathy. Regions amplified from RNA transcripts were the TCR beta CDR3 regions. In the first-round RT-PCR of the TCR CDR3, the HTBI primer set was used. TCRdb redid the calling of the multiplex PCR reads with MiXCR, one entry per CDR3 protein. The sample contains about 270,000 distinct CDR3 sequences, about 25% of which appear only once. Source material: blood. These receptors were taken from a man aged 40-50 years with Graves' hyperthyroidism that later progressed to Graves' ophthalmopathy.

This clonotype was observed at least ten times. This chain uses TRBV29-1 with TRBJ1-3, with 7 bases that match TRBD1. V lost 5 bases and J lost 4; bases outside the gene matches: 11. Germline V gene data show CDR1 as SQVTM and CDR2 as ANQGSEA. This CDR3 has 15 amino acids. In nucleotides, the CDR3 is TGCAGCGTTCAACAGGGGAGCGCATCAGGAAACACCATATATTTT. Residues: CSVQQGSASGNTIYF.

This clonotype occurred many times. The CDR3 spells CASRQRQGDTEAFF. CDR3 sequence (DNA): TGCGCCAGCAGACAAAGGCAGGGAGACACTGAAGCTTTCTTT. The V gene is TRBV5-1, the J gene TRBJ1-1; weak D call: TRBD1 (5 bases). Germline CDR1 and CDR2: SGHRS and YFSETQ. V lost 5 bases, J lost 3 bases, and 14 bases lay in between. The CDR3 is 14 amino acids.